Reported below is one TCR beta chain. Its antigen is still unknown. The CDR3 spans 12 residues. Germline CDR1 GTSNPN, CDR2 SVGIG (reference sequence). The V end was cut by 0 bases, the J end by 11 bases, with 12 bases between. The data were taken from a study of cytomegalovirus exposure and HLA in healthy donors. Study-level points and caveats: As was reported, the classifier diagnosed cytomegalovirus status with high specificity and sensitivity.

Data came from immunoSEQ multiplex PCR; TCRdb stores just in-frame clones and leaves some out. The sample carries roughly 250,000 clones, 80% to 90% recorded once. The chain links TRBV30 to TRBJ2-3; D is unclear. The origin of this receptor is a man between 18 and 29 years old in good health and CMV-seronegative. Material: PBMCs. CDR3 region: CAWSVSAPGQYF. CDR3 nucleotide sequence: TGTGCCTGGAGTGTTTCGGCCCCGGGGCAGTATTTT.